This entry describes one T cell receptor beta chain. Its antigen target is currently unknown. Base qualities were left out, and no much larger clone turns up one base away. CDR1 is given as MDHEN and CDR2 as SYDVKM, both from the germline V gene. V trim: 4 bases; J trim: 9 bases; unmatched bases: 8. From its cysteine to its phenylalanine, the CDR3 spans 14 amino acids. The read is trimmed to its CDR3 DNA, 42 bases read in frame from base 1. The collaborating institutions used their own protocols to collect whole blood in K2EDTA tubes. For TCRbeta analysis, collaborators shipped samples in one of three forms: frozen whole blood, isolated PBMCs, or DNA extracted from either of those sample types. These data are taken from a study of blood T cell repertoires in COVID-19 (dated by TCRdb to about 2020). Some background on the complete study: Collaborator samples came from the United States, Italy and Spain and covered acute and convalescent phases of COVID-19. The prospective study material was composed of cDNA or gDNA derived from T cells, B-cell-depleted T cells, or PBMCs. Deeply sampled blood TCRbeta repertoires from subjects exposed to, actively infected with, or recovered from COVID-19 were included in the dataset. A freely available public database, intended as a resource for researchers studying the immune response to SARS-CoV-2, is where the repertoires were released. Samples were obtained from the ongoing ImmuneRACE study (first 160 participants) and from roughly 1,300 subjects provided by 6 global collaborators. Sample metadata almost always included a de-identified subject ID, COVID-19 status, age in years and sex. Where available, HLA class I and class II types were taken from metadata supplied by the sample provider and were not determined by assay-based typing.

The immunoSEQ Assay, a bias-controlled multiplex PCR, was used to amplify TCRbeta CDR3 regions from genomic DNA. In the original analysis: Nucleated cell counts per sample were estimated from amplification of reference gene primers within the assay. To quantify the absolute abundance of each unique TCRbeta CDR3 rearrangement, sequence reads were collapsed and filtered. For each sample, productive Simpson clonality was calculated by taking the square root of Simpson's diversity index across productive rearrangements. TCRdb limited this immuneACCESS table to in-frame rearrangements with V and J called. A share of clones is missing; checked studies link under half to unresolved V genes, and the rest is unexplained. From that table come the V and J calls and clone size; the DNA was used to work out D and trimming. The sample yields around 170,000 clones; around 85% were counted once. The top ten hold under 5% of the sample.

Here is what the overall study found, with its caveats: Clinical and demographic metadata were provided uncurated, with the amount varying by source and participant.

The receptor chain draws on TRBV28 and TRBJ1-5, with 8 bases aligning to TRBD1. This TCR came from a woman aged 65 to 85 with acute or convalescent COVID-19. The sample comprised peripheral blood. The DNA sequence follows: TGTGCCAGCAGTTCAGGACAGGGTGGAGGGCCCCAGCATTTT. It translates as CASSSGQGGGPQHF.